The 7 T cell receptor beta chains presented below share a single source sample, sequenced in a study of beta chain features in type 1 diabetes. TCRB transcripts that were expressed got sequenced, as all of the isolated RNA had been reverse transcribed. Assay used: immunoSEQ multiplex PCR; TCRdb lists only in-frame clones, some missing. The table has just over 600,000 clones, roughly 15% seen once; the top ten hold approximately 0.087%. Sequenced sample: naive CD4+ T cells from blood. These receptors were obtained from a man aged 18 to 29 in good health.

This chain uses TRBV10-3 with TRBJ2-7; TRBD1 agrees at 7 bases. Germline V lookup: CDR1 ENHRY, CDR2 SYGVKD. This CDR3 spans 13 amino acids. V lost 4 bases to trimming and J lost 4 bases; unmatched junction nucleotides: 4. The CDR3 reads CAISAQQGYEQYF. CDR3 DNA: TGTGCCATCAGTGCCCAACAGGGGTACGAGCAGTACTTC.

This clone was found a few times. V and J are TRBV2 and TRBJ2-5; TRBD1 is a possible D gene (6 bases). V lost 2 bases to trimming and J lost 0 bases, with 13 bases between them. Germline V gives CDR1 SNHLY, CDR2 FYNNEI. CDR3 length: 16 amino acids. CDR3 loop: CASSEWGQVYQETQYF. The CDR3 nucleotides read TGTGCCAGCAGTGAATGGGGGCAGGTGTACCAAGAGACCCAGTACTTC.

This chain uses TRBV5-1 with TRBJ2-7; 8 nucleotides agree with TRBD2. The V segment lost 0 bases and the J segment 4 bases; nucleotides outside the gene matches: 9. Germline V gene data show CDR1 as SGHRS and CDR2 as YFSETQ. The CDR3 covers 16 residues. CDR3 nucleotides: TGCGCCAGCAGCTTGGCCTTTGCGGGGGGCAGATACGAGCAGTACTTC. Translating gives CASSLAFAGGRYEQYF.

DNA for the CDR3: TGTGCTTTAAACGCTCAAGGAGGCTACACCTTC. Translated: CALNAQGGYTF. The chain joins TRBV30 to TRBJ1-2; D uncertain. Germline CDR1 is GTSNPN and CDR2 is SVGIG (reference sequence). The CDR3 runs 11 residues.

This clone has a handful of counts. The V call is TRBV7-2, the J call TRBJ2-5; tentative D call: TRBD2 (6 bases). V gave up 1 base and J gave up 0 bases, with 6 bases separating them. Germline assignment: CDR1 SGHTA and CDR2 FQGNSA. The CDR3 consists of 14 residues. The CDR3 loop is CASSLGGNQETQYF. In nucleotides, the CDR3 is TGTGCCAGCAGCTTAGGCGGGAACCAAGAGACCCAGTACTTC. Variable domain in full (rest from reference TRBV7-2 and TRBJ2-5): GAGVSQSPSNKVTEKGKDVELRCDPISGHTALYWYRQSLGQGLEFLIYFQGNSAPDKSGLPSDRFSAERTGGSVSTLTIQRTQQEDSAVYLCASSLGGNQETQYFGPGTRLLVL.

The V call is TRBV6-5, the J call TRBJ2-7; D gene ambiguous. The germline V gene has CDR1 MNHEY and CDR2 SVGAGI. The CDR3 runs 14 residues. Trimming shortened V by 3 bases and J by 2 bases, and 11 bases separated the two germline ends. CDR3 DNA sequence: TGTGCCAGCAGTTATGGAGAAAGCGCCTACGAGCAGTACTTC. This sequence encodes CASSYGESAYEQYF.

This clone showed up just a few times. The J gene is TRBJ2-7, the V gene TRBV18; weak D call: TRBD2 (5 bases). The CDR3 consists of 11 residues. V was pared by 2 bases and J by 7 bases, with 6 bases between. Germline-derived CDR1 and CDR2 are KGHSH and LQKENI. In DNA form, the CDR3 reads TGTGCCAGCTCACCAGGGGAGGAGCAGTACTTC. Translating gives CASSPGEEQYF.